This record covers a single T cell receptor (beta chain). No antigen is known for it. After removal of 1 base from V and 7 bases from J, the junction contained 12 bases not matched to a gene. Germline V gene sequence: CDR1 LNHNV, CDR2 YYDKDF (reference sequence). This CDR3 comprises 17 residues. These data belong to a study of T cell responses to AZD1222 COVID-19 vaccine. Here immunoSEQ multiplex PCR was the method, and the copy in TCRdb shows in-frame clones only, minus some. The sample comprises about 160,000 clones, around nine tenths of which are singletons, and more than 1.2% rests with the top ten. Notes on the study in general: Recipients of AZD1222 seropositive at baseline numbered only 6 or 7. The study found Spike-specific TCR breadth and depth rose after two AZD1222 doses. Among the donors, most were white British and more were female, and clonal diversity was possibly underestimated. Regions left unmutated in variants are reportedly the target of nearly half of spike-specific TCRs.

The specimen was peripheral blood, collected on day 0 of AZD1222 vaccination. V is TRBV15 and J is TRBJ1-4; 7 nucleotides align to TRBD1. The TCR was taken from an adult in good health. The CDR3 protein is CATSRVATGVQGEKLFF. The DNA of the CDR3 is TGTGCCACCAGCAGAGTCGCCACAGGGGTACAGGGTGAAAAACTGTTTTTT.